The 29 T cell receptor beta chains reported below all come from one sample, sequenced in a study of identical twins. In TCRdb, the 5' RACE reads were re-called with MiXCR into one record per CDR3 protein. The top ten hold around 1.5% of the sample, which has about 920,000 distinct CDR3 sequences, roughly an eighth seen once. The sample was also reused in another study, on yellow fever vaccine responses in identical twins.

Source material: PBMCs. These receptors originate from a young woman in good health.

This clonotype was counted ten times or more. The CDR3 region is CASSQEWMGQGSLGELFF. As DNA, the CDR3 is TGTGCCAGCAGCCAAGAATGGATGGGACAGGGGTCTCTCGGGGAGCTGTTTTTT. The chain recombines TRBV3-1 with TRBJ2-2, with 10 bases matching TRBD1. The ends lost 0 bases at V and 7 bases at J; junction bases unmatched: 11. CDR1 and CDR2 from the germline V gene are LGHDT and YNNKEL (reference sequence). CDR3 size: 18 residues.

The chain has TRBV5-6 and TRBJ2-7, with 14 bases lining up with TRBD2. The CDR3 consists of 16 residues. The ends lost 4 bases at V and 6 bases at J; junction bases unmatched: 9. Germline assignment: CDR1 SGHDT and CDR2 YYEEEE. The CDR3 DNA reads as TGTGCCAGCAGCCACACCGGACTAGCGGGAGGACGCGAGCAGTACTTC. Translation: CASSHTGLAGGREQYF.

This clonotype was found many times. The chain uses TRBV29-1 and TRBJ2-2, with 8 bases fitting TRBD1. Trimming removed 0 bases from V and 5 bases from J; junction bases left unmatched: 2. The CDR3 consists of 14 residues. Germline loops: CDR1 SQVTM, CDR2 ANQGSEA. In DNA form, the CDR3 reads TGCAGCGTTGAAGACAGGGGGCTTACCGGGGAGCTGTTTTTT. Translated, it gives CSVEDRGLTGELFF.

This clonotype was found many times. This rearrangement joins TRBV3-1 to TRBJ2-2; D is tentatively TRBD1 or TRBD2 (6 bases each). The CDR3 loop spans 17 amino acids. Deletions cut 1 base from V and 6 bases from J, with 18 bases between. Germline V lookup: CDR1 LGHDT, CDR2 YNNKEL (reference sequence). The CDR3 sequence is CASSQGTGGTSAGELFF. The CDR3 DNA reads TGTGCCAGCAGCCAAGGGACCGGCGGGACATCGGCCGGGGAGCTGTTTTTT.

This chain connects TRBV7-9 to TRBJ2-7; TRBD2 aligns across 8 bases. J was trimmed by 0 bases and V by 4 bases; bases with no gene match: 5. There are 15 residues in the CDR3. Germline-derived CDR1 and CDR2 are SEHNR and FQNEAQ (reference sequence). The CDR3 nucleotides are TGTGCCAGCAGCTCTCTTAGCGGGGACTCCTACGAGCAGTACTTC. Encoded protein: CASSSLSGDSYEQYF.

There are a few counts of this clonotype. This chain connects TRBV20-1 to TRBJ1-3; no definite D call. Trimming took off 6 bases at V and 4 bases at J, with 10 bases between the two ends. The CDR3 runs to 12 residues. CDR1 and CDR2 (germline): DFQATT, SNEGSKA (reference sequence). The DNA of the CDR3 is TGCAGTGCGTGGACCACGGGAAACACCATATATTTT. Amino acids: CSAWTTGNTIYF.

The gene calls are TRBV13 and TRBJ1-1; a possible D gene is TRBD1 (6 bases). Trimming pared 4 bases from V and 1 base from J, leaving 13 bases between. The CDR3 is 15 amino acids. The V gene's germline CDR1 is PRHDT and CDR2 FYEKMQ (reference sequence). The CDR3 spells CASSSSGTKNTEAFF. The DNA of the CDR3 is TGTGCCAGCAGCTCCTCCGGGACAAAGAACACTGAAGCTTTCTTT.

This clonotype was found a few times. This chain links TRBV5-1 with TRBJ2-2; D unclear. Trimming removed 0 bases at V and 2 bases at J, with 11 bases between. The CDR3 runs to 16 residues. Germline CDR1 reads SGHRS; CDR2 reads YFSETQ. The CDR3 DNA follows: TGCGCCAGCAGCTTGGGGGCGCCCTCCAACACCGGGGAGCTGTTTTTT. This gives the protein CASSLGAPSNTGELFF.

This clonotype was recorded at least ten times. The CDR3 nucleotides read TGCGCCAGCAGCCGGGGACTAGCGGGGGTAGATGAGCAGTTCTTC. It translates to CASSRGLAGVDEQFF. The chain carries TRBV4-1 and TRBJ2-1, with 14 bases aligning to TRBD2. Germline loops: CDR1 MGHRA, CDR2 YSYEKL. The CDR3 has 15 amino acids. Germline trimming cut 4 bases from V and 8 bases from J; bases unmatched to any gene: 4.

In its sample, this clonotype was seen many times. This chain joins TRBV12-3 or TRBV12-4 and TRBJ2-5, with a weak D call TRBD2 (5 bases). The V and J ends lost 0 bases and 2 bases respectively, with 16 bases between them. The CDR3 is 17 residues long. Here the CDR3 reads CASSLAPGGTGQETQYF. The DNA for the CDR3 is TGTGCCAGCAGTTTAGCCCCCGGAGGAACGGGTCAAGAGACCCAGTACTTC.

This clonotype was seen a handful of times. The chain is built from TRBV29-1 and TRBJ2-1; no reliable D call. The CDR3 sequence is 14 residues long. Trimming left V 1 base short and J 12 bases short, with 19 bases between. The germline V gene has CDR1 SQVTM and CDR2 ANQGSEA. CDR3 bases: TGCAGCGTTGAAGCTCCGGACCTTAGTGTAGGGCAGTTCTTC. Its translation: CSVEAPDLSVGQFF.

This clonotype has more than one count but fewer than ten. DNA for the CDR3: TGTGCCAGCAGTTCGACTAGCGGGGCCACAGATACGCAGTATTTT. Translating it yields CASSSTSGATDTQYF. The chain joins TRBV12-3 or TRBV12-4 to TRBJ2-3; 11 bases match TRBD2. J was trimmed by 2 bases and V by 4 bases; bases with no gene match: 2. This CDR3 is 15 amino acids long.

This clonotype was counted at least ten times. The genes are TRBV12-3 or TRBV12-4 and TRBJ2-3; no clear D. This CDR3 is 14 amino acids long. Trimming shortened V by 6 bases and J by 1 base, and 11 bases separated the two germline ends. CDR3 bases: TGTGCCAGCAGGGCAGTTTTGGGCACAGATACGCAGTATTTT. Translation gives CASRAVLGTDTQYF.

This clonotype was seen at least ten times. The CDR3 reads CSALHGVTGNTIYF. The CDR3 DNA reads as TGCAGTGCCCTGCACGGGGTCACGGGAAACACCATATATTTT. The V gene is TRBV20-1, the J gene TRBJ1-3; no definite D call. The CDR3 has 14 residues. Trimming shortened V by 6 bases and J by 4 bases, and 16 bases separated the two germline ends. Germline CDR1 reads DFQATT; CDR2 reads SNEGSKA (reference sequence).

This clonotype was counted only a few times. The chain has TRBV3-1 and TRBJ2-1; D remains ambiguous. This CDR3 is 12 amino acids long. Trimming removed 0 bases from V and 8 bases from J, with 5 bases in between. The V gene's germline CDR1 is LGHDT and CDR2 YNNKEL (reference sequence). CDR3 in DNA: TGTGCCAGCAGCCAAGATTCGGATGAGCAGTTCTTC. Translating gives CASSQDSDEQFF.

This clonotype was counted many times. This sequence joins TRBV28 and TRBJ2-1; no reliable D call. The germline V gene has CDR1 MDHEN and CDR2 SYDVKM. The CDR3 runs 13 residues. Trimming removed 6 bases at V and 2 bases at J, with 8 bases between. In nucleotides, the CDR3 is TGTGCCAGCAGCCTAAGGGCCTACAATGAGCAGTTCTTC. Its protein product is CASSLRAYNEQFF.

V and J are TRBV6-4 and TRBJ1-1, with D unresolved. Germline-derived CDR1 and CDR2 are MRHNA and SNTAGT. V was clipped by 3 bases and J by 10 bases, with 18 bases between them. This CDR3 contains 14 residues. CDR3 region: CASSESEGRDPAFF. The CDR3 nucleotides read TGTGCCAGCAGTGAGTCCGAAGGCCGGGATCCAGCTTTCTTT.

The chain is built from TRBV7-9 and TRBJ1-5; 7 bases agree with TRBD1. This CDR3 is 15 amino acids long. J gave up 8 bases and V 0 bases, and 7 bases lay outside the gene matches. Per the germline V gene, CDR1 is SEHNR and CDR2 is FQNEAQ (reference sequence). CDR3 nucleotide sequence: TGTGCCAGCAGCTTAGCCGAGACAGGGACGGAGCCCCAGCATTTT. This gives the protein CASSLAETGTEPQHF.

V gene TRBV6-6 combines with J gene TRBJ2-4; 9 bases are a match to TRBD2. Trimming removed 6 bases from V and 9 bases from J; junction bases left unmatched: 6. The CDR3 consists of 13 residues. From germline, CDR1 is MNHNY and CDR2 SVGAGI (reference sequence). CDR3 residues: CASRGLAWGIQYF. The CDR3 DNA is TGTGCCAGCAGGGGACTAGCTTGGGGCATTCAGTACTTC.

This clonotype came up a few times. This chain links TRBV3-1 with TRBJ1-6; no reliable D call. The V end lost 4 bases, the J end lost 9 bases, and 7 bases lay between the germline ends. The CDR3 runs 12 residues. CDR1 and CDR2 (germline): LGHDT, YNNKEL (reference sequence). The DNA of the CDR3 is TGTGCCAGCAGCCCATGGGGTTCACCCCTCCACTTT. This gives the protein CASSPWGSPLHF. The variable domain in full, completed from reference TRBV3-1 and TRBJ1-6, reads DTAVSQTPKYLVTQMGNDKSIKCEQNLGHDTMYWYKQDSKKFLKIMFSYNNKELIINETVPNRFSPKSPDKAHLNLHINSLELGDSAVYFCASSPWGSPLHFGNGTRLTVT.

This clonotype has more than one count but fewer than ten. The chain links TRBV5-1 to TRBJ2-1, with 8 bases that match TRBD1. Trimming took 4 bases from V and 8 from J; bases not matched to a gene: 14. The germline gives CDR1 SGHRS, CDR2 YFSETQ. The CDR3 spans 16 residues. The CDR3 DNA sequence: TGCGCCAGCAGCACCCAGGGGGCGGGAATGGTCTATGAGCAGTTCTTC. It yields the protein CASSTQGAGMVYEQFF. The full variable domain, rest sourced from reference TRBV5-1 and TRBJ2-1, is KAGVTQTPRYLIKTRGQQVTLSCSPISGHRSVSWYQQTPGQGLQFLFEYFSETQRNKGNFPGRFSGRQFSNSRSEMNVSTLELGDSALYLCASSTQGAGMVYEQFFGPGTRLTVL.

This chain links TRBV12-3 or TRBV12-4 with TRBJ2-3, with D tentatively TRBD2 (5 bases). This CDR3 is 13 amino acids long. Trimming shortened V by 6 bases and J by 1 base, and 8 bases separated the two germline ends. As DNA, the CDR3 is TGTGCCAGCAGACTAGGTGGCACAGATACGCAGTATTTT. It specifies CASRLGGTDTQYF.

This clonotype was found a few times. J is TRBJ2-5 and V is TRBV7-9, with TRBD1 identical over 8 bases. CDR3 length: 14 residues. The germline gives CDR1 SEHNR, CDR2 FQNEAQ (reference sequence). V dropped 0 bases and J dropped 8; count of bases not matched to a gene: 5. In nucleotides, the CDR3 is TGTGCCAGCAGCTTAGCGGCTGGACAGGGCACCCAGTACTTC. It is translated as CASSLAAGQGTQYF.

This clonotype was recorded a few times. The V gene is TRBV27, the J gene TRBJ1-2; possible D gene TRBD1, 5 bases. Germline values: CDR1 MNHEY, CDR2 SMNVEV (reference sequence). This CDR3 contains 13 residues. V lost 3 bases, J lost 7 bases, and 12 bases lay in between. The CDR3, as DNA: TGTGCCAGCAGTTTCAGGGTGTCGGGTGGCTACACCTTC. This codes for CASSFRVSGGYTF.

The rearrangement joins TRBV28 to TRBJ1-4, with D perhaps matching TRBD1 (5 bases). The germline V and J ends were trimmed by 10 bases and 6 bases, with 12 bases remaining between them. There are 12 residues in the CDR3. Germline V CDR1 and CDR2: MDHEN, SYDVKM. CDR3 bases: TGTGCCACCGGGACTTTGGATGAAAAACTGTTTTTT. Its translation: CATGTLDEKLFF.

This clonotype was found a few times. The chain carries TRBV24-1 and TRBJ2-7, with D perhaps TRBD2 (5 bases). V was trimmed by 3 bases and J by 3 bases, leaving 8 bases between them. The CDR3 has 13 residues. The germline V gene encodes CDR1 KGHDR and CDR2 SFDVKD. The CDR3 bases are TGTGCCACCAGTGATACGACTAACTACGAGCAGTACTTC. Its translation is CATSDTTNYEQYF.

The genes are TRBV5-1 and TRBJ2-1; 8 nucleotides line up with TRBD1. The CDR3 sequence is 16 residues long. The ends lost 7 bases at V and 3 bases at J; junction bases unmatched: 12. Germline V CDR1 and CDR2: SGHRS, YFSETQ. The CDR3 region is CASQQGVGGLYNEQFF. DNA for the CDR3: TGCGCCAGCCAACAGGGGGTCGGGGGTCTCTACAATGAGCAGTTCTTC.

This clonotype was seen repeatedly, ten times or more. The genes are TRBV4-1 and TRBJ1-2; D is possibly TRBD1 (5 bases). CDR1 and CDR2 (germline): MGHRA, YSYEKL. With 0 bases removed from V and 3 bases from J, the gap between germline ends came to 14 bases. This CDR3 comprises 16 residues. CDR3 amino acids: CASSQESWGTYYGYTF. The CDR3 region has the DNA TGCGCCAGCAGCCAAGAAAGCTGGGGGACCTACTATGGCTACACCTTC.

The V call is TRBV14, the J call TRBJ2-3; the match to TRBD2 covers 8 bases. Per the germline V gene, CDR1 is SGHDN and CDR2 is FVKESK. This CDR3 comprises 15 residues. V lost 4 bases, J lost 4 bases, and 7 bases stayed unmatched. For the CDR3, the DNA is TGTGCCAGCAGCCCGGGAGGGCAAAGGTCAGATACGCAGTATTTT. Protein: CASSPGGQRSDTQYF. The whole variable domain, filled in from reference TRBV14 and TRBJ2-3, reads EAGVTQFPSHSVIEKGQTVTLRCDPISGHDNLYWYRRVMGKEIKFLLHFVKESKQDESGMPNNRFLAERTGGTYSTLKVQPAELEDSGVYFCASSPGGQRSDTQYFGPGTRLTVL.